This paragraph reports one TCR beta chain. Its target is unknown. It was by 5' RACE with UMI labels that the TRB cDNA libraries were prepared. TCRdb re-called the 5' RACE reads, yielding one record per CDR3 amino acid sequence without DNA. Seen in this sample are fewer than 90,000 distinct CDR3 sequences; the ten most common clones hold 0.62%. This entry is derived from a study of CXCR3-negative and CXCR3-positive naive CD8 T cells. Study-wide context: The libraries together contributed 110 million to 150 million TRB reads, each supplying about 1.5 +/- 0.3 million.

Germline loops: CDR1 MNHEY, CDR2 SMNVEV (reference sequence). The CDR3 covers 14 residues. Study-wide points: For CXCR3-positive naive cells, TRB CDR3s were more hydrophobic than those of CXCR3-negative naive cells. Cryopreserved cells partially lost CXCR3 expression, and fresh PBMCs were used in most assays.

The sequence came from a human donor in good health. Some clones in this sample may be carry-over from other donors' samples. The chain carries TRBV27 and TRBJ1-1; without DNA, the TCRdb call of TRBD1 cannot be checked. The sequencing input was naive CXCR3+ CD8+ T cells from blood. Subset reported: CD45RO-CCR7+CD27+CD95- naive CD8+ T cells expressing CXCR3 (TNR3+). The CDR3 loop reads CASSSLIDRGETFF.